This TCR beta chain was identified during a study of a mutant IDH1 vaccine in newly diagnosed glioma. About the study: Beforehand, treatment had been radiotherapy, temozolomide, or both; the majority received both. The study, taken as a whole, reports: Pseudoprogression showed no apparent link to changes in top peripheral T cell clonotypes.

Specified time point: week 5, during vaccination. A 20-mer mutant IDH1 peptide at 300 ug was injected subcutaneously with topical imiquimod. A few counts support this clone. Antigen specificity is unknown. The CDR3 is 14 amino acids. V lost 1 base, J lost 2 bases, and 6 bases lay in between. Per germline, CDR1 LNHDA and CDR2 SQIVND (reference sequence). TCRdb keeps only in-frame clones here, not all; method: immunoSEQ multiplex PCR. The sample lists 30,000 to 35,000 clones; 56% were seen once. The chain employs TRBV19 and TRBJ1-5, with D possibly being TRBD1 (5 bases). Sequences were derived from PBMCs, sampled from a glioma patient whose treatment included an IDH1 peptide vaccine. This sequence originates from a woman under 30 with glioma. CDR3: CASSIVGGNQPQHF. CDR3 coding DNA: TGTGCCAGTAGTATAGTAGGGGGCAATCAGCCCCAGCATTTT.